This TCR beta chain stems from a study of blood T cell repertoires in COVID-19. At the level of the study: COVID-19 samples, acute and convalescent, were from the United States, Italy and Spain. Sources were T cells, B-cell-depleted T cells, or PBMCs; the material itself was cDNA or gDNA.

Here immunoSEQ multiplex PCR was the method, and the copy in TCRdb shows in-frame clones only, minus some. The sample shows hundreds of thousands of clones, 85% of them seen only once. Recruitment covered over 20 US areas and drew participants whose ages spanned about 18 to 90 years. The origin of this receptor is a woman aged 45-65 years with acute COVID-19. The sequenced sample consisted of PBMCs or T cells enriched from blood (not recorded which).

This CDR3 is CATSSNTGGFGNTIYF. CDR3 bases: TGTGCCACGTCAAGTAATACAGGGGGCTTTGGAAACACCATATATTTT. J is TRBJ1-3 and V is TRBV19; 9 positions agree with TRBD1. The germline V gene has CDR1 LNHDA and CDR2 SQIVND (reference sequence). J lost 3 bases, V lost 10 bases, and 13 bases had no gene match. The CDR3 has 16 amino acids.